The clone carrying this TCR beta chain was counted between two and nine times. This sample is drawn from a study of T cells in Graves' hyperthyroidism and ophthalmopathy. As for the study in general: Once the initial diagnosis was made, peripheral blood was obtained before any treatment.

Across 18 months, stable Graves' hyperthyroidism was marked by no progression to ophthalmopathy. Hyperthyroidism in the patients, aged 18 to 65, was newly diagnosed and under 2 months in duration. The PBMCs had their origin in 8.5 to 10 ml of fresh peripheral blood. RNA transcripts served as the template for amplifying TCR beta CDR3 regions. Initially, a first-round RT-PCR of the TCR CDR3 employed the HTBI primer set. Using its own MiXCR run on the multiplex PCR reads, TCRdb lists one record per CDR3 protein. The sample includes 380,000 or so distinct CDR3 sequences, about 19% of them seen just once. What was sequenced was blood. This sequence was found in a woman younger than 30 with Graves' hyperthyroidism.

The CDR3 region is CASSPGRIEVQPQHF. The CDR3 nucleotides read TGTGCCAGCAGCCCGGGACGGATAGAGGTTCAGCCCCAGCATTTT. This rearrangement joins TRBV28 to TRBJ1-5, with D possibly being TRBD1 (5 bases). The V end was cut by 6 bases, the J end by 6 bases, with 18 bases between. Germline V CDR1 and CDR2: MDHEN, SYDVKM. The CDR3 loop spans 15 amino acids.